The present entry profiles one T cell receptor beta chain with its context. Its antigen is unidentified. This entry belongs to a study of cytomegalovirus exposure and HLA in healthy donors. The wider study: An analysis done earlier identified about 120 million unique TCR beta sequences from about 179 million T cells. The study, taken as a whole, reports: Later, an analysis found that common viral pathogens appeared to be linked with several of the most significant clusters. The HLA-A and HLA-B alleles of most subjects were reportedly predicted accurately from TCR beta sequences.

Primers: 60 Vbeta forward and 13 Jbeta reverse. The method was immunoSEQ multiplex PCR; TCRdb's version includes in-frame clones alone and lacks a portion of them. The table for this sample gives tens of thousands of clones. The sequence came from a male donor in good health and CMV-seronegative. Sequenced sample: PBMCs.

The CDR3 reads CAWKREQVYGYTF. Written as DNA, the CDR3 is TGTGCCTGGAAAAGGGAGCAGGTGTATGGCTACACCTTC. V and J are TRBV30 and TRBJ1-2; D is unclear. The V end lost 4 bases, the J end lost 5 bases, and 14 bases lay between the germline ends. The CDR3 covers 13 residues. The germline gives CDR1 GTSNPN, CDR2 SVGIG (reference sequence).